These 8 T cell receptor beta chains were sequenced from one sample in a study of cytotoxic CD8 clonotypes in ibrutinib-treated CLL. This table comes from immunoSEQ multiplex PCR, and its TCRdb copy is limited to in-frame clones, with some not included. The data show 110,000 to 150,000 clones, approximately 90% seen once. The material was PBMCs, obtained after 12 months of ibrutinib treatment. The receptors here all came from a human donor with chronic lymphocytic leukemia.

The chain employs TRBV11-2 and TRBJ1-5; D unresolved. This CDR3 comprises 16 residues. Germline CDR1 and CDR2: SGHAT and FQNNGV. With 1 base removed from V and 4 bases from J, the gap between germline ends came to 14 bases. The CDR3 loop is CASSLGGWVGNQPQHF. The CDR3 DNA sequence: TGTGCCAGCAGCTTAGGCGGATGGGTGGGGAATCAGCCCCAGCATTTT.

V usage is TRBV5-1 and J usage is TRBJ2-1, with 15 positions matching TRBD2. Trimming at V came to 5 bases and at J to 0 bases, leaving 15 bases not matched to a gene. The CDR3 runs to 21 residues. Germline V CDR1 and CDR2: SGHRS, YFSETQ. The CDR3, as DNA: TGCGCCAGCAGGCCCACCAATGGACTAGCGGGAGGGCACAGCTCCTACAATGAGCAGTTCTTC. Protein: CASRPTNGLAGGHSSYNEQFF. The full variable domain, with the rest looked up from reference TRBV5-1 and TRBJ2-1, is KAGVTQTPRYLIKTRGQQVTLSCSPISGHRSVSWYQQTPGQGLQFLFEYFSETQRNKGNFPGRFSGRQFSNSRSEMNVSTLELGDSALYLCASRPTNGLAGGHSSYNEQFFGPGTRLTVL.

The DNA of the CDR3 is TGTGCCAGCAGCCGGAAAACGGGTTTGGCCTACGAGCAGTACTTC. This gives the protein CASSRKTGLAYEQYF. The V call is TRBV11-3, the J call TRBJ2-7; the D is unclear. This CDR3 contains 15 residues. V dropped 5 bases and J dropped 2 bases, with 16 bases sitting between them. Germline V gene lookup returns CDR1 SGHNT and CDR2 YENEEA.

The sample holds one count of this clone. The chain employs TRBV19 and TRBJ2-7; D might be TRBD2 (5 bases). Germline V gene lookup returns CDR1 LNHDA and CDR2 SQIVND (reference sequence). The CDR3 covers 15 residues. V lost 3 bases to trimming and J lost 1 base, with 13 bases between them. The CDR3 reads CASSIRGGMSYEQYF. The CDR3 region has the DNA TGTGCCAGTAGTATTCGTGGAGGAATGTCCTACGAGCAGTACTTC.

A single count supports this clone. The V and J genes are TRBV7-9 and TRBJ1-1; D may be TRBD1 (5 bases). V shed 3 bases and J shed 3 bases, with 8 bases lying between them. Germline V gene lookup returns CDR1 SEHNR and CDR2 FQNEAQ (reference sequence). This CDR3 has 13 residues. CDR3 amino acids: CASSFDSYTEAFF. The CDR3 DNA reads TGTGCCAGCAGCTTTGACAGCTACACTGAAGCTTTCTTT.

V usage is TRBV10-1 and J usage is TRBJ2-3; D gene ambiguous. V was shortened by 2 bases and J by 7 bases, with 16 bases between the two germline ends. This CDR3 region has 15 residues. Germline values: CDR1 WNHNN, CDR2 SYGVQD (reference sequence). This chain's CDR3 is CASSEGGLPGHTQYF. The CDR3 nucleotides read TGCGCCAGCAGTGAGGGTGGTCTACCCGGACATACGCAGTATTTT.

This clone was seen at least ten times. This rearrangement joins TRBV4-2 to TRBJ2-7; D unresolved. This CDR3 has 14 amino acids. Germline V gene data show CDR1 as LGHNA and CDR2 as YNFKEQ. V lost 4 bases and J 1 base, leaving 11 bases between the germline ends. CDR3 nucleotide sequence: TGTGCCAGCAGCCTATCCAGCAAATCCTACGAGCAGTACTTC. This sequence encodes CASSLSSKSYEQYF.

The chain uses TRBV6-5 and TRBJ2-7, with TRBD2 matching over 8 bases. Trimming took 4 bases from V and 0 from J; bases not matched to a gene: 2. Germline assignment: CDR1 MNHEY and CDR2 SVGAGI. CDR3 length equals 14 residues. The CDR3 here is CASSLGLGSYEQYF. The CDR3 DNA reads TGTGCCAGCAGTTTGGGACTAGGCTCCTACGAGCAGTACTTC.